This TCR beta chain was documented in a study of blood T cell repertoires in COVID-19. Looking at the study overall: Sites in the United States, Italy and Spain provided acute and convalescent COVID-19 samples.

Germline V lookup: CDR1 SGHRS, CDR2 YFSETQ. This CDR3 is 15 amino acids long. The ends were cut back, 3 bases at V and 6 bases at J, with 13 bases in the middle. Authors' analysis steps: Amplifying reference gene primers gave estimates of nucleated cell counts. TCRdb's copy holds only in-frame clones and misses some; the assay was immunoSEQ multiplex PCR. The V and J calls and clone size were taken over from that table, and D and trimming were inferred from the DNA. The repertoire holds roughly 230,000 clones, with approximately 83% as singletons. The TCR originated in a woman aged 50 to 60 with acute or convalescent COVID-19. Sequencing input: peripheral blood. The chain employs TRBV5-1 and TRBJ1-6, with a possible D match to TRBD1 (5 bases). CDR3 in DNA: TGCGCCAGCAGCTCATATGCCGGGGGTAATTCACCCCTCCACTTT. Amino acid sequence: CASSSYAGGNSPLHF.